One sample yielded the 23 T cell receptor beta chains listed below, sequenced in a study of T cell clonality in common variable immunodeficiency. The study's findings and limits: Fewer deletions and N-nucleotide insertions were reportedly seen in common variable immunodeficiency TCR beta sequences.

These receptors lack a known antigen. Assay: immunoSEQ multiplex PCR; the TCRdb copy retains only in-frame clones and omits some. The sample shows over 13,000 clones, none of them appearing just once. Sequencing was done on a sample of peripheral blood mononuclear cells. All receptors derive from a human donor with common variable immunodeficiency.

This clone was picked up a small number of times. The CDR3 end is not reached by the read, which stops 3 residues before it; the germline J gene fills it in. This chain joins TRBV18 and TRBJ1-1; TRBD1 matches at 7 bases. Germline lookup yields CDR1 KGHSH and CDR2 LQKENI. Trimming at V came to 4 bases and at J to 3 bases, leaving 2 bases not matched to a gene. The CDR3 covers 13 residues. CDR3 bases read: TGTGCCAGCTCACTAACAGGGGACACTGAA. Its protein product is CASSLTGDTE. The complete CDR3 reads CASSLTGDTEAFF. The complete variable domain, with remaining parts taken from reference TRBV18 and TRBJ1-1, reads NAGVMQNPRHLVRRRGQEARLRCSPMKGHSHVYWYRQLPEEGLKFMVYLQKENIIDESGMPKERFSAEFPKEGPSILRIQQVVRGDSAAYFCASSLTGDTEAFFGQGTRLTVV.

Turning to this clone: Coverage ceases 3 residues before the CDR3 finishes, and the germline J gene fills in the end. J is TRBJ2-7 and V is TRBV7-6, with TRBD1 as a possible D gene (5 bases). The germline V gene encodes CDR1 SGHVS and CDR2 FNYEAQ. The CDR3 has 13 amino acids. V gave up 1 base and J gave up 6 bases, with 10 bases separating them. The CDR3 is CASSLGRQLEQYF. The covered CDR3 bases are TGTGCCAGCAGCTTAGGCCGACAGCTCGAG. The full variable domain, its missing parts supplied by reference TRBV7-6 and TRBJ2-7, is GAGVSQSPRYKVTKRGQDVALRCDPISGHVSLYWYRQALGQGPEFLTYFNYEAQQDKSGLPNDRFSAERPEGSISTLTIQRTEQRDSAMYRCASSLGRQLEQYFGPGTRLTVT.

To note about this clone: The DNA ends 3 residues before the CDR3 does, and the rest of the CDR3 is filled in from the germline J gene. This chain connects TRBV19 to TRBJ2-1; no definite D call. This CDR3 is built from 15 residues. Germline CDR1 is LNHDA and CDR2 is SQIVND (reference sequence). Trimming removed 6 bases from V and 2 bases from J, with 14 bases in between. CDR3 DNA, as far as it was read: TGTGCCAGTAGCCCCGACATCATAACCTACAATGAG. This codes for CASSPDIITYNE. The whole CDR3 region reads CASSPDIITYNEQFF.

CDR3 sequence reads: CASSDIGDSYNEQFF. The covered CDR3 bases are TGTGCCAGCAGTGATATAGGGGACTCCTACAATGAG. This chain uses TRBV2 with TRBJ2-1, with D possibly TRBD1 on 5 matching bases. The sequenced fragment ends 3 residues before the CDR3 boundary, so the rest is inferred from the germline J gene. This CDR3 has 15 residues. The V end lost 3 bases, the J end lost 0 bases, and 9 bases lay between the germline ends. The germline V gene has CDR1 SNHLY and CDR2 FYNNEI.

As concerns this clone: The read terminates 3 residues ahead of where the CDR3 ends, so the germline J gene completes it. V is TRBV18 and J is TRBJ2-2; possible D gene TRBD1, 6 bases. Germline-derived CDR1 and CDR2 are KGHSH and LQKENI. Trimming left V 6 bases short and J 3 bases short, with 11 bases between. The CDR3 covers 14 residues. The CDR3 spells CASSTGADTGELFF. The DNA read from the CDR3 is TGTGCCAGCTCGACAGGTGCGGACACCGGGGAG. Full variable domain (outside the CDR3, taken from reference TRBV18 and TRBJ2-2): NAGVMQNPRHLVRRRGQEARLRCSPMKGHSHVYWYRQLPEEGLKFMVYLQKENIIDESGMPKERFSAEFPKEGPSILRIQQVVRGDSAAYFCASSTGADTGELFFGEGSRLTVL.

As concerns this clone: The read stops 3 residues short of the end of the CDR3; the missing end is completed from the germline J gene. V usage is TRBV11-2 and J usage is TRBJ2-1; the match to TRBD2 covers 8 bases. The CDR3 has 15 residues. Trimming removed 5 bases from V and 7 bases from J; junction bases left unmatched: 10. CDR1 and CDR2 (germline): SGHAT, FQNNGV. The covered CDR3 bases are TGTGCCAGCAGCACCGGGGGGACTAGGCCGAATGAG. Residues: CASSTGGTRPNE. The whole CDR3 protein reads CASSTGGTRPNEQFF.

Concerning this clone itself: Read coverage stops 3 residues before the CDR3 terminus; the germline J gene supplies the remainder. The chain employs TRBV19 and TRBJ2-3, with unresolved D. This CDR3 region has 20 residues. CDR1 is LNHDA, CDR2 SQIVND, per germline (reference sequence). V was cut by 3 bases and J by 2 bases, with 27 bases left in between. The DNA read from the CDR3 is TGTGCCAGTAGTATGATAGAGATTCTAGGCGGATTCCCGATCACAGATACG. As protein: CASSMIEILGGFPITDT. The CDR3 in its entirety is CASSMIEILGGFPITDTQYF. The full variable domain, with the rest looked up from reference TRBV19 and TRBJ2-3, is DGGITQSPKYLFRKEGQNVTLSCEQNLNHDAMYWYRQDPGQGLRLIYYSQIVNDFQKGDIAEGYSVSREKKESFPLTVTSAQKNPTAFYLCASSMIEILGGFPITDTQYFGPGTRLTVL.

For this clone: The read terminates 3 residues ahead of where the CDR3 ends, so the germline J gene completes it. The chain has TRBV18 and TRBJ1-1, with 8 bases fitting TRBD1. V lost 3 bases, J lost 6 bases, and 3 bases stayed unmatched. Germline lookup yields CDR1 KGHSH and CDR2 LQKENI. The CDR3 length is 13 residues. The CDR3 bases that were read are TGTGCCAGCTCACCGACAGGGGTTGCTGAA. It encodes CASSPTGVAE. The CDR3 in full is CASSPTGVAEAFF.

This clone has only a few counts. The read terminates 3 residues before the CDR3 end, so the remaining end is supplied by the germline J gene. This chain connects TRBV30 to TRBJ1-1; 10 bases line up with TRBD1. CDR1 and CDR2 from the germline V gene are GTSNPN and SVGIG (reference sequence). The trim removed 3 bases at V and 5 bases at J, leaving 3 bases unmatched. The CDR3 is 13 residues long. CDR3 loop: CAWRGTGVTEAFF. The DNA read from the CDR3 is TGTGCCTGGAGAGGGACAGGGGTAACTGAA.

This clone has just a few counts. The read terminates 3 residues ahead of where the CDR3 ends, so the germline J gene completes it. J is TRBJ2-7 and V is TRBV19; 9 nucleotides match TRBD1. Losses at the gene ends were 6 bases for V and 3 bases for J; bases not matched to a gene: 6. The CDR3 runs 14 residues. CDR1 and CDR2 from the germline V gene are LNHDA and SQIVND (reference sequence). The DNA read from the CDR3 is TGTGCCAGTAGCGTAAGGGGACAGGGCTACGAG. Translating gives CASSVRGQGYE. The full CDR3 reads CASSVRGQGYEQYF. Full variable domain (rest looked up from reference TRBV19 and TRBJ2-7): DGGITQSPKYLFRKEGQNVTLSCEQNLNHDAMYWYRQDPGQGLRLIYYSQIVNDFQKGDIAEGYSVSREKKESFPLTVTSAQKNPTAFYLCASSVRGQGYEQYFGPGTRLTVT.

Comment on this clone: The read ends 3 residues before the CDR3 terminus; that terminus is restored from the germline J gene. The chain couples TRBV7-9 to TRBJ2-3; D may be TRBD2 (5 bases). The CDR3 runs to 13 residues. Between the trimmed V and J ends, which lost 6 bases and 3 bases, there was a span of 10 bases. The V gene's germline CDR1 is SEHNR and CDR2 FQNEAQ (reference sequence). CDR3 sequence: CASSVANTDTQYF. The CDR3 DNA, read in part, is TGTGCCAGCAGTGTAGCGAATACAGATACG.

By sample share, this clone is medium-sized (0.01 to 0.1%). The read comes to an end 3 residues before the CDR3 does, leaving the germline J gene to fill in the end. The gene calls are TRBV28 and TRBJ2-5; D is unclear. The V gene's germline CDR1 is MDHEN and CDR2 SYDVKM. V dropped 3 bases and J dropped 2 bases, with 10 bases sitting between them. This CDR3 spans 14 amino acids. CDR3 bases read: TGTGCCAGCAGTTTGGCGGAAATTCAAGAGACC. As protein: CASSLAEIQET. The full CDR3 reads CASSLAEIQETQYF. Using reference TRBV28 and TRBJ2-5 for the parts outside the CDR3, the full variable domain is DVKVTQSSRYLVKRTGEKVFLECVQDMDHENMFWYRQDPGLGLRLIYFSYDVKMKEKGDIPEGYSVSREKKERFSLILESASTNQTSMYLCASSLAEIQETQYFGPGTRLLVL.

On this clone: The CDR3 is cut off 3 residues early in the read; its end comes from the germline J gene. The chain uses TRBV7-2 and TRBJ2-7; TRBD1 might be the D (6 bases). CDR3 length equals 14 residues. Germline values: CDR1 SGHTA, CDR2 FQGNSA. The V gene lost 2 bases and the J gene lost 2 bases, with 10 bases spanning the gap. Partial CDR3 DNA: TGTGCCAGCAGCTTACAACAGGGCCCCTACGAG. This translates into CASSLQQGPYE. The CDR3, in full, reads CASSLQQGPYEQYF.

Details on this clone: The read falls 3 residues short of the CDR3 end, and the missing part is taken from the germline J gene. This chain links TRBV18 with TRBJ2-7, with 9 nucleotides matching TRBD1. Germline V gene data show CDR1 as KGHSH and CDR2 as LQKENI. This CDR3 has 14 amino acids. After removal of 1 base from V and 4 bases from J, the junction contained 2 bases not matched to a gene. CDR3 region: CASSPRQGVYEQYF. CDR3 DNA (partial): TGTGCCAGCTCACCACGACAGGGGGTGTACGAG.

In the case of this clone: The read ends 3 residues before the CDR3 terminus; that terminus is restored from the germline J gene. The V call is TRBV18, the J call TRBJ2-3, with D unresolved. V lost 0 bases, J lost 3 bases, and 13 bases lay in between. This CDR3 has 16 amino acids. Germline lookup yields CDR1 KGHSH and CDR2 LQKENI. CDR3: CASSPPGSGRTDTQYF. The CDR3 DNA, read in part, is TGTGCCAGCTCACCACCCGGCTCAGGTCGAACAGATACG.

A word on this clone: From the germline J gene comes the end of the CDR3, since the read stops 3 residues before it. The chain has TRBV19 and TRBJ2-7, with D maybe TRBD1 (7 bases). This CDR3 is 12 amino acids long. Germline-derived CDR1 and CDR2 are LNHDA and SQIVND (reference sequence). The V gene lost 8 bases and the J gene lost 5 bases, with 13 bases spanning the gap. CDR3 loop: CASGQGGDEQYF. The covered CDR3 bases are TGTGCCAGTGGCCAGGGGGGCGACGAG. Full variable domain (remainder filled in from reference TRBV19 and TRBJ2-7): DGGITQSPKYLFRKEGQNVTLSCEQNLNHDAMYWYRQDPGQGLRLIYYSQIVNDFQKGDIAEGYSVSREKKESFPLTVTSAQKNPTAFYLCASGQGGDEQYFGPGTRLTVT.

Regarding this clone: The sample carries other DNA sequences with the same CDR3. CDR3 bases read: TGTGCCAGCACCCGGGGAGGCACCTCCTACAATGAG. It codes for CASTRGGTSYNE. The whole CDR3 protein reads CASTRGGTSYNEQFF. The rearrangement joins TRBV18 to TRBJ2-1; a weak D match, TRBD2 (6 bases). The CDR3 end is not reached by the read, which stops 3 residues before it; the germline J gene fills it in. The CDR3 totals 15 residues. The germline gives CDR1 KGHSH, CDR2 LQKENI. V lost 8 bases and J 0 bases, leaving 14 bases between the germline ends.

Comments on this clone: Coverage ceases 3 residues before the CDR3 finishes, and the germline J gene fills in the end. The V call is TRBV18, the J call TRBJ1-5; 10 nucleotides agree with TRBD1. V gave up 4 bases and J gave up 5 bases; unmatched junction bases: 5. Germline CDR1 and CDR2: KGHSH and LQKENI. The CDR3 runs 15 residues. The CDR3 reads CASSRDRGRDQPQHF. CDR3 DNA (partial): TGTGCCAGCTCACGGGACAGGGGTAGAGATCAGCCC.

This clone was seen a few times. CDR3 sequence reads: CASSQGGNSPLHF. The covered CDR3 bases are TGTGCCAGTAGTCAAGGTGGCAATTCACCC. This chain uses TRBV19 with TRBJ1-6, with D uncertain. Read coverage stops 3 residues before the CDR3 terminus; the germline J gene supplies the remainder. Germline CDR1 LNHDA, CDR2 SQIVND (reference sequence). The CDR3 is 13 amino acids. Trimming pared 5 bases from V and 7 bases from J, leaving 9 bases between.

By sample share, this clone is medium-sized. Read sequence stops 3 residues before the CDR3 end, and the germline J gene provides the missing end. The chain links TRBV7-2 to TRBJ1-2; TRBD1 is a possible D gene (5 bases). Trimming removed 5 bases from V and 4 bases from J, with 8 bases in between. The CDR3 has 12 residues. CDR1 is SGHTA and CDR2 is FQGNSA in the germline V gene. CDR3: CASSPGLYGYTF. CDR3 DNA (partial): TGTGCCAGCAGCCCGGGACTCTATGGC.

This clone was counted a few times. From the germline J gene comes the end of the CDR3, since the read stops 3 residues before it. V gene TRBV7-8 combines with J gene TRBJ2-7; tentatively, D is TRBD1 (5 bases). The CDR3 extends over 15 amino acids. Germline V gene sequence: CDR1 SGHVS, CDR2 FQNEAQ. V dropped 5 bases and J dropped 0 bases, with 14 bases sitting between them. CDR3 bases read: TGTGCCAGCAGCCAAAGACCAGACAGCTCCTACGAG. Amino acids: CASSQRPDSSYE. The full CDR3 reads CASSQRPDSSYEQYF.

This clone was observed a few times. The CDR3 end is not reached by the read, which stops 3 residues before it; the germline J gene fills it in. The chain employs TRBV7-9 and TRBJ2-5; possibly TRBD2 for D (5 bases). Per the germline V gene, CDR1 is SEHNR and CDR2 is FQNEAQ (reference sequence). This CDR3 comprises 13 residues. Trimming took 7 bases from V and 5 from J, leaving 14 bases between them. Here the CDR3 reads CASITDPGETQYF. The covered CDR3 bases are TGTGCCAGCATCACCGACCCGGGGGAGACC.

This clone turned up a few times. CDR3 DNA, as far as it was read: TGTGCCAGCAGCTTATGGGGGACTAGCGGGGGGAGCACAGATACG. Its translation is CASSLWGTSGGSTDT. The full CDR3 is CASSLWGTSGGSTDTQYF. The rearrangement links TRBV7-6 to TRBJ2-3, with TRBD2 identical over 15 bases. The sequence runs out 3 residues before the end of the CDR3; the remainder is reconstructed from the germline J gene. V was clipped by 2 bases and J by 0 bases; unmatched bases: 3. Germline values: CDR1 SGHVS, CDR2 FNYEAQ. CDR3 length: 18 residues.